This TCR beta chain was recovered during a study of blood T cell repertoires in COVID-19. Source study methods: From reference gene primer amplification, estimates of nucleated cell counts were derived. Produced via immunoSEQ multiplex PCR; TCRdb's table is partial and in-frame only. The D gene and trimming were derived from the DNA, and the V and J assignments and clone size from that table. The repertoire has around 210,000 clones, approximately 85% of them found once; the top ten carry about 5.1%. Sequencing was performed on peripheral blood. The TCR originated in a man aged 50 to 60 with COVID-19, enrolled during active disease.

The CDR3 is CASSQDLTAGNIQYF. In DNA form, the CDR3 reads TGCGCCAGCAGCCAAGATCTTACAGCGGGCAACATTCAGTACTTC. V usage is TRBV4-1 and J usage is TRBJ2-4, with D tentatively TRBD2 (6 bases). CDR1 and CDR2 from the germline V gene are MGHRA and YSYEKL. The CDR3 sequence is 15 residues long. Trimming took off 0 bases at V and 7 bases at J, with 13 bases between the two ends.